This TCR beta chain stems from a study of molecular identifiers for immune sequencing clone quantification. Findings and caveats of the study: The study reportedly detected spiked Jurkat TCR RNA from one cell among 1.1 million or so naive cells.

MiXCR was run by TCRdb on the PCR reads, yielding one entry per CDR3 protein. The sample gives hundreds of thousands of distinct CDR3 sequences, about 25% of which show up once; about 0.8% is in the top ten. The CDR3 is 16 amino acids. Per the germline V gene, CDR1 is LGHNA and CDR2 is YSLEER. This clonotype came up a few times. Antigen specificity is unknown. Relative to the germline gene, one junction end is altered; a read error may explain this. Sorting recovered naive CD8 T cells on a CD8+CD4-CCR7+CD45RA+ profile. This receptor was obtained from a human donor in good health. Some libraries in this study had Jurkat cell RNA spiked in. Sequencing input: naive CD8+ T cells from blood, with Jurkat cell RNA spiked in. This sample's subset: FACS-sorted CD8+CD4-CCR7+CD45RA+ naive T cells. This rearrangement joins TRBV4-3 to TRBJ2-7; D is tentatively TRBD1 or TRBD2 (5 bases each). The chain's CDR3 is CASSQSLGTGSCEQYF. For the CDR3, the DNA is TGCGCCAGCAGCCAGTCTTTGGGGACCGGATCCTGCGAGCAGTACTTC.